A selection of T cell receptor beta chains follows, all from one sample in a study of shared T cell receptors in the human thymus. Sequencing was performed with immunoSEQ multiplex PCR; in TCRdb, only in-frame clones are kept and a portion is missing. The sample holds almost 550,000 clones, 75% to 80% seen once. These data were likewise used in another study, on human thymus T cells.

What was sequenced was thymocytes. The origin of the receptors is a boy under two years old with a congenital heart defect. The CDR3 runs from the conserved cysteine through the conserved F or W. A D gene is named only where the DNA matches it firmly. Clone size, where shown, is once, few, many, or a class for clones that have expanded.

D gene: .
clone size: .
J gene: TRBJ2-7
V gene: TRBV21-1
CDR3 DNA: TGTGCCAGCAGCAAGTTCCGACCGGGACAGTCCTACGAGCAGTACTTC
CDR3 protein: CASSKFRPGQSYEQYF

D gene: .
clone size: .
J gene: TRBJ2-1
V gene: TRBV28
CDR3 DNA: TGTGCCAGCGAGGGCAGGCCCTACAATGAGCAGTTCTTC
CDR3 protein: CASEGRPYNEQFF

D gene: .
clone size: .
J gene: TRBJ1-1
V gene: TRBV12-5
CDR3 DNA: TGTGCTAGTGGTTTGGTATTGAGTACAGGGAGCAACACTGAAGCTTTCTTT
CDR3 protein: CASGLVLSTGSNTEAFF

D gene: TRBD2
clone size: .
J gene: TRBJ2-7
V gene: TRBV4-3
CDR3 DNA: TGCGCCAGCAGCCAAGCCTCGGGACTAGCGCTCTACGAGCAGTACTTC
CDR3 protein: CASSQASGLALYEQYF

D gene: TRBD2
clone size: .
J gene: TRBJ2-1
V gene: TRBV28
CDR3 DNA: TGTGCCAGCAGTTTTTCAAAGCGACGGACTAGCGGGAGAGATGAGCAGTTCTTC
CDR3 protein: CASSFSKRRTSGRDEQFF

D gene: TRBD1
clone size: .
J gene: TRBJ2-3
V gene: TRBV25-1
CDR3 DNA: TGTGCCAGCAGTGAATATTGGGGGGGGACAGGGGTGACAGATACGCAGTATTTT
CDR3 protein: CASSEYWGGTGVTDTQYF

D gene: TRBD2
clone size: .
J gene: TRBJ2-1
V gene: TRBV4-1
CDR3 DNA: TGCGCCAGCAGCCGGGACGGGGGGGGACAAGGAGGATCGTCCAATGAGCAGTTCTTC
CDR3 protein: CASSRDGGGQGGSSNEQFF

D gene: TRBD2
clone size: .
J gene: TRBJ2-1
V gene: TRBV12-5
CDR3 DNA: TGTGCTAGTGGTTTGGTACCTCTAGCGGGAGTCGGCTACAATGAGCAGTTCTTC
CDR3 protein: CASGLVPLAGVGYNEQFF

D gene: TRBD2
clone size: once
J gene: TRBJ2-1
V gene: TRBV6-5
CDR3 DNA: TGTGCCAGCCACGGGAGGGCCTGGGGGAACAATGAGCAGTTCTTC
CDR3 protein: CASHGRAWGNNEQFF

D gene: .
clone size: .
J gene: TRBJ1-2
V gene: TRBV29-1
CDR3 DNA: TGCAGCGTTGTTTGCCTGGGGGAGGATGGCTACACCTTC
CDR3 protein: CSVVCLGEDGYTF

D gene: .
clone size: .
J gene: TRBJ2-2
V gene: TRBV4-3
CDR3 DNA: TGCGCCAGCAGCCAGATCCTAGCGACAAAACCCGGGGAGCTGTTTTTT
CDR3 protein: CASSQILATKPGELFF

D gene: TRBD2
clone size: .
J gene: TRBJ2-7
V gene: TRBV11-2
CDR3 DNA: TGTGCCAGCAGCTTGGGGCTAGCGGGGACATCCTACGAGCAGTACTTC
CDR3 protein: CASSLGLAGTSYEQYF

D gene: TRBD2
clone size: once
J gene: TRBJ2-7
V gene: TRBV30
CDR3 DNA: TGTGCCTGGAGTGTACGGGCGGGAGGCCCCTACGAGCAGTACTTC
CDR3 protein: CAWSVRAGGPYEQYF

D gene: .
clone size: .
J gene: TRBJ2-1
V gene: TRBV20-1
CDR3 DNA: TGCAGTGCTTCAGGGTACAATGAGCAGTTCTTC
CDR3 protein: CSASGYNEQFF

D gene: .
clone size: .
J gene: TRBJ2-1
V gene: TRBV5-6
CDR3 DNA: TGTGCCAGCAGCTTGGCAGTAGCGGACCACAATGAGCAGTTCTTC
CDR3 protein: CASSLAVADHNEQFF

D gene: .
clone size: .
J gene: TRBJ2-5
V gene: TRBV6-1
CDR3 DNA: TGTGCCAGCAGTGAAGGGGGCTTCGGGGGGCTGGGGGAGACCCAGTACTTC
CDR3 protein: CASSEGGFGGLGETQYF

D gene: .
clone size: .
J gene: TRBJ2-7
V gene: TRBV7-2
CDR3 DNA: TGTGCCAGCAGCTTCCGGGACTACGAGCAGTACTTC
CDR3 protein: CASSFRDYEQYF

D gene: TRBD1
clone size: few
J gene: TRBJ2-7
V gene: TRBV18
CDR3 DNA: TGTGCCAGCTCACCCCCGGGACAGGGGCCGACACCAACCTACGAGCAGTACTTC
CDR3 protein: CASSPPGQGPTPTYEQYF